The 30 T cell receptor beta chains below all came from one sample that was sequenced in a study of shared clonotypes between healthy human individuals. Profiling relied on immunoSEQ multiplex PCR, and the TCRdb table lists in-frame clones only, not all of them. Of around 1.6 million clones in the sample, 95% to 99% were seen once. Sequencing was done on a sample of naive CD4+ T cells sorted from blood. Subset meaning: CD45RA+ positively selected. The receptor source for this set is a young man in good health.

The chain carries TRBV7-2 and TRBJ2-7; 13 bases map to TRBD2. The CDR3 totals 16 residues. The germline V gene encodes CDR1 SGHTA and CDR2 FQGNSA. V was pared by 5 bases and J by 2 bases, with 6 bases of the junction left unmatched. The CDR3 nucleotides are TGTGCCAGCAGCCCGAAAGGGACTAGCGGGACCTACGAGCAGTACTTC. This codes for CASSPKGTSGTYEQYF.

The rearrangement uses TRBV19 and TRBJ1-1; 11 nucleotides match TRBD1. This CDR3 is 16 amino acids long. CDR1 and CDR2 (germline): LNHDA, SQIVND (reference sequence). Germline trimming cut 3 bases from V and 5 bases from J; bases unmatched to any gene: 8. The CDR3 protein is CASSMDGQGARTEAFF. The CDR3 nucleotides are TGTGCCAGTAGTATGGACGGACAGGGGGCGAGGACTGAAGCTTTCTTT.

The chain has TRBV29-1 and TRBJ2-7; TRBD1 agrees at 7 bases. After removal of 6 bases from V and 3 bases from J, the junction contained 11 bases not matched to a gene. Germline CDR1 and CDR2: SQVTM and ANQGSEA. The CDR3 is 14 residues long. This CDR3 reads CSVIPGTAFYEQYF. As DNA, the CDR3 is TGCAGCGTAATCCCGGGGACAGCTTTCTACGAGCAGTACTTC.

This clone was counted a single time. The chain combines TRBV14 with TRBJ2-3; no definite D call. V lost 2 bases and J lost 5, with 11 bases in between. The CDR3 extends over 14 amino acids. Germline CDR1 SGHDN, CDR2 FVKESK. The CDR3 loop reads CASSQFSLGDTQYF. As DNA, the CDR3 is TGTGCCAGCAGCCAATTTAGCCTTGGAGATACGCAGTATTTT. The entire variable domain, with the rest obtained from reference TRBV14 and TRBJ2-3, is as follows: EAGVTQFPSHSVIEKGQTVTLRCDPISGHDNLYWYRRVMGKEIKFLLHFVKESKQDESGMPNNRFLAERTGGTYSTLKVQPAELEDSGVYFCASSQFSLGDTQYFGPGTRLTVL.

A note on this clone: Other nucleotide sequences in the sample specify the same CDR3. The rearrangement joins TRBV5-1 to TRBJ2-5, with D possibly being TRBD2 (6 bases). Germline V gene data show CDR1 as SGHRS and CDR2 as YFSETQ. The CDR3 is 13 amino acids. The V and J ends lost 0 bases and 5 bases respectively, with 8 bases between them. The CDR3 DNA reads TGCGCCAGCAGCTTGGGCGGGAAGGAGACCCAGTACTTC. Translated, it gives CASSLGGKETQYF.

V gene TRBV5-4 combines with J gene TRBJ1-1; weak D call: TRBD1 (5 bases). The CDR3 contains 17 residues. V lost 5 bases and J lost 3, with 23 bases in between. Per germline, CDR1 SGHNT and CDR2 YYREEE (reference sequence). The CDR3 here is CASSSPGGALSDTEAFF. For the CDR3, the DNA is TGTGCCAGCAGTTCCCCGGGAGGGGCGCTTTCAGACACTGAAGCTTTCTTT.

This clone was seen just once. The chain carries TRBV20-1 and TRBJ2-1, with D perhaps matching TRBD1 or TRBD2 (6 bases each). Looked up from germline, CDR1 is DFQATT and CDR2 is SNEGSKA (reference sequence). The CDR3 sequence is 11 residues long. V was trimmed by 6 bases and J by 14 bases, leaving 17 bases between them. CDR3 loop: CSAEKGGGEFF. Here the CDR3 DNA reads TGCAGTGCCGAAAAGGGGGGAGGTGAGTTCTTC.

The chain combines TRBV20-1 with TRBJ2-1, with 9 nucleotides matching TRBD2. CDR1 is DFQATT, CDR2 SNEGSKA, per germline (reference sequence). The CDR3 has 11 amino acids. V lost 5 bases, J lost 12 bases, and 5 bases stayed unmatched. The CDR3 region is CSAGGAGGQFF. The CDR3 nucleotides read TGCAGTGCTGGTGGAGCGGGAGGGCAGTTCTTC.

About this clone itself: The same CDR3 also results from other DNA sequences found in this sample. The V call is TRBV7-2, the J call TRBJ2-3, with unresolved D. The germline V and J ends were trimmed by 0 bases and 0 bases, with 7 bases remaining between them. The CDR3 runs to 15 residues. Germline CDR1 and CDR2: SGHTA and FQGNSA. The CDR3 DNA reads as TGTGCCAGCAGCTTAGCGGGAACTAGCACAGATACGCAGTATTTT. Residues: CASSLAGTSTDTQYF.

The V gene is TRBV5-6, the J gene TRBJ2-3; D is possibly TRBD2 (6 bases). The V end was cut by 0 bases, the J end by 3 bases, with 11 bases between. This CDR3 comprises 15 residues. Germline V lookup: CDR1 SGHDT, CDR2 YYEEEE. This chain's CDR3 is CASSLAGVQTDTQYF. The CDR3 bases are TGTGCCAGCAGCTTGGCGGGAGTACAAACAGATACGCAGTATTTT.

To note about this clone: The same CDR3 arises from other DNA sequences in this sample as well. The chain combines TRBV7-9 with TRBJ1-1, with D possibly matching TRBD1 (5 bases). The V gene lost 4 bases and the J gene lost 3 bases, with 9 bases spanning the gap. Germline V lookup: CDR1 SEHNR, CDR2 FQNEAQ (reference sequence). This CDR3 comprises 13 residues. CDR3 sequence reads: CASSSQGDTEAFF. CDR3 nucleotides: TGTGCCAGCAGCTCCCAGGGTGACACTGAAGCTTTCTTT.

The chain links TRBV18 to TRBJ2-7, with D tentatively TRBD2 (5 bases). The CDR3 is 13 residues long. Germline lookup yields CDR1 KGHSH and CDR2 LQKENI. V was pared by 2 bases and J by 7 bases, with 12 bases between. The chain's CDR3 is CASSPDLTKEQYF. CDR3 sequence (DNA): TGTGCCAGCTCACCAGACTTGACTAAAGAGCAGTACTTC. Drawing the rest from reference TRBV18 and TRBJ2-7, the complete variable domain is NAGVMQNPRHLVRRRGQEARLRCSPMKGHSHVYWYRQLPEEGLKFMVYLQKENIIDESGMPKERFSAEFPKEGPSILRIQQVVRGDSAAYFCASSPDLTKEQYFGPGTRLTVT.

V is TRBV18 and J is TRBJ1-4; D remains unclear. The length of the CDR3 is 15 residues. CDR1 is KGHSH, CDR2 LQKENI, per germline. Deletions cut 3 bases from V and 8 bases from J, with 16 bases between. The CDR3 region is CASSPVFSLGEKLFF. The CDR3 DNA sequence: TGTGCCAGCTCACCGGTGTTCAGTCTCGGGGAAAAACTGTTTTTT.

On this clone itself: At the DNA level, this CDR3 is encoded by other sequences in the same sample as well. The chain joins TRBV18 to TRBJ2-2; D unclear. The germline CDR1 and CDR2 sequences are KGHSH and LQKENI. V gave up 0 bases and J gave up 7 bases, with 12 bases separating them. This CDR3 spans 15 amino acids. The CDR3 region has the DNA TGTGCCAGCTCACCACCAGCCCTGGGGAACGGGGAGCTGTTTTTT. Its translation is CASSPPALGNGELFF.

With regard to this clone: This same CDR3 is encoded by further DNA sequences in the sample. The chain employs TRBV6-5 and TRBJ1-5; a weak D match, TRBD1 (5 bases). V lost 2 bases and J 6 bases, leaving 11 bases between the germline ends. This CDR3 comprises 14 residues. In germline, CDR1 is MNHEY, CDR2 SVGAGI. The CDR3 protein is CASSYRGRGQPQHF. CDR3 bases: TGTGCCAGCAGTTACAGGGGACGGGGTCAGCCCCAGCATTTT.

The genes are TRBV7-3 and TRBJ2-5; TRBD2 matches 8 bases. The V gene's germline CDR1 is SGHTA and CDR2 FQGTGA. The CDR3 runs to 15 residues. Trimming took 3 bases from V and 2 from J; bases not matched to a gene: 5. CDR3 loop: CASSFSAGAQETQYF. CDR3 coding DNA: TGTGCCAGCAGCTTTTCAGCGGGAGCACAAGAGACCCAGTACTTC. Looking up the rest from reference TRBV7-3 and TRBJ2-5 gives the full variable domain: GAGVSQTPSNKVTEKGKYVELRCDPISGHTALYWYRQSLGQGPEFLIYFQGTGAADDSGLPNDRFFAVRPEGSVSTLKIQRTERGDSAVYLCASSFSAGAQETQYFGPGTRLLVL.

V is TRBV10-3 and J is TRBJ1-2; D remains unclear. Looked up from germline, CDR1 is ENHRY and CDR2 is SYGVKD. This CDR3 is 16 amino acids long. Trimming removed 0 bases from V and 4 bases from J, with 15 bases in between. CDR3 in DNA: TGTGCCATCAGTGAGTCGCCCGGGAGTCGAGCCTATGGCTACACCTTC. Translating gives CAISESPGSRAYGYTF.

The rearrangement joins TRBV19 to TRBJ2-7; no reliable D call. CDR3 length: 12 residues. Germline lookup yields CDR1 LNHDA and CDR2 SQIVND (reference sequence). V shed 3 bases and J shed 2 bases, with 5 bases lying between them. CDR3 DNA sequence: TGTGCCAGTAGTATCGGTGCCTACGAGCAGTACTTC. It specifies CASSIGAYEQYF.

This sequence joins TRBV7-2 and TRBJ2-4; possible D gene TRBD2, 5 bases. Trimming left V 1 base short and J 8 bases short, with 9 bases between. Germline assignment: CDR1 SGHTA and CDR2 FQGNSA. The length of the CDR3 is 13 residues. The CDR3 protein is CASSLGAGDIQYF. The CDR3 coding sequence is TGTGCCAGCAGCTTAGGGGCGGGTGACATTCAGTACTTC.

This chain links TRBV7-6 with TRBJ2-4; D ambiguous. This CDR3 region has 14 residues. The germline V gene has CDR1 SGHVS and CDR2 FNYEAQ. V dropped 7 bases and J dropped 2 bases, with 12 bases sitting between them. This CDR3 reads CASNPILTKNIQYF. CDR3 DNA sequence: TGTGCCAGCAACCCAATTTTGACCAAAAACATTCAGTACTTC.

The gene calls are TRBV28 and TRBJ1-5; D gene uncertain. The CDR3 totals 11 residues. V lost 4 bases and J 5 bases, leaving 3 bases between the germline ends. CDR1 is MDHEN, CDR2 SYDVKM, per germline. CDR3 in DNA: TGTGCCAGCAGTTCAGATCAGCCCCAGCATTTT. Encoded protein: CASSSDQPQHF. Supplemented by reference TRBV28 and TRBJ1-5, the full variable domain reads DVKVTQSSRYLVKRTGEKVFLECVQDMDHENMFWYRQDPGLGLRLIYFSYDVKMKEKGDIPEGYSVSREKKERFSLILESASTNQTSMYLCASSSDQPQHFGDGTRLSIL.

CDR3 sequence reads: CASSMRESSEQYF. Here the CDR3 DNA reads TGTGCCAGTAGTATGCGGGAGTCGAGCGAGCAGTACTTC. The V and J genes are TRBV19 and TRBJ2-7; TRBD2 matches 7 bases. The germline V gene encodes CDR1 LNHDA and CDR2 SQIVND (reference sequence). The CDR3 spans 13 residues. The ends lost 3 bases at V and 6 bases at J; junction bases unmatched: 5.

The V call is TRBV30, the J call TRBJ2-5; D is unclear. Trimming left V 5 bases short and J 4 bases short, with 20 bases between. CDR3 size: 15 residues. Per germline, CDR1 GTSNPN and CDR2 SVGIG (reference sequence). The CDR3 sequence: CAWSPPALPGETQYF. The CDR3 nucleotides are TGTGCCTGGTCCCCACCGGCCCTTCCCGGAGAGACCCAGTACTTC. The full variable domain, its missing parts supplied by reference TRBV30 and TRBJ2-5, is SQTIHQWPATLVQPVGSPLSLECTVEGTSNPNLYWYRQAAGRGLQLLFYSVGIGQISSEVPQNLSASRPQDRQFILSSKKLLLSDSGFYLCAWSPPALPGETQYFGPGTRLLVL.

The V call is TRBV29-1, the J call TRBJ2-5; D might be TRBD2 (6 bases). Looked up from germline, CDR1 is SQVTM and CDR2 is ANQGSEA. This CDR3 contains 14 residues. Trimming removed 4 bases at V and 0 bases at J, with 12 bases between. CDR3 nucleotides: TGCAGCGTTGTCGGGGGATTGTACCAAGAGACCCAGTACTTC. It yields the protein CSVVGGLYQETQYF.

The V and J genes are TRBV7-9 and TRBJ2-3, with TRBD1 as a possible D gene (6 bases). Trimming took 5 bases from V and 0 from J, leaving 12 bases between them. Germline V gene data show CDR1 as SEHNR and CDR2 as FQNEAQ (reference sequence). This CDR3 region has 15 residues. CDR3 amino acids: CASSPGTLSTDTQYF. The DNA for the CDR3 is TGTGCCAGCAGCCCAGGGACACTAAGCACAGATACGCAGTATTTT.

The chain combines TRBV18 with TRBJ2-4, with D perhaps TRBD1 (6 bases). The germline gives CDR1 KGHSH, CDR2 LQKENI. The germline V and J ends were trimmed by 5 bases and 0 bases, with 11 bases remaining between them. The CDR3 runs 15 residues. CDR3 bases: TGTGCCAGCTCATGGGGCAGGGGAGCCAAAAACATTCAGTACTTC. Its protein product is CASSWGRGAKNIQYF.

The chain uses TRBV9 and TRBJ2-5, with 7 bases matching TRBD2. CDR3 length equals 14 residues. Germline V lookup: CDR1 SGDLS, CDR2 YYNGEE. The V segment lost 2 bases and the J segment 7 bases; nucleotides outside the gene matches: 8. The CDR3 DNA follows: TGTGCCAGCAGCGTTGACGGGAGGCCAGGGACCCAGTACTTC. Translated: CASSVDGRPGTQYF.

The V and J genes are TRBV6-5 and TRBJ2-5, with D perhaps given as TRBD1 or TRBD2 (7 bases each). CDR3 length: 13 amino acids. The V gene's germline CDR1 is MNHEY and CDR2 SVGAGI. The V and J ends lost 7 bases and 3 bases respectively, with 12 bases between them. CDR3 bases: TGTGCCAGCACCCAGGGGGGGAAAGAGACCCAGTACTTC. Translation: CASTQGGKETQYF.

CDR3 DNA: TGTGCCAGCAGCCAAGATAGGGCGGGAGTGCGCTCCCTTCGGAATGAGCAGTTCTTC. Its protein product is CASSQDRAGVRSLRNEQFF. V gene TRBV14 combines with J gene TRBJ2-1; 7 bases agree with TRBD2. Germline loops: CDR1 SGHDN, CDR2 FVKESK. The length of the CDR3 is 19 residues. V dropped 0 bases and J dropped 7; count of bases not matched to a gene: 18.

This clone was observed once. The genes are TRBV27 and TRBJ2-7; TRBD2 matches at 13 bases. Germline V CDR1 and CDR2: MNHEY, SMNVEV (reference sequence). The ends lost 5 bases at V and 0 bases at J; junction bases unmatched: 4. This CDR3 comprises 16 residues. The DNA of the CDR3 is TGTGCCAGCAGTAGGGGACTAGCGGGGAACTCCTACGAGCAGTACTTC. The encoded protein is CASSRGLAGNSYEQYF.